One and the same sample provided the 22 T cell receptor beta chains below, sequenced in a study of immune heterogeneity within non-small cell lung tumors. Bulk tumor genomic DNA (roughly 630 ng per sample) served as template. During surgery, each primary tumor gave multiple biopsies spaced as far apart as possible. Curative surgery was performed on patients who had untreated, newly diagnosed non-small cell lung cancer. CDR3 of TCR beta was amplified by multiplex PCR that used 32 V and 13 J primers. TCRdb re-analysed the multiplex PCR reads in MiXCR, keeping a single row per CDR3 protein. The sample lists 3,000 or so distinct CDR3 sequences; 40% to 50% were seen once. Sequencing was performed on lung tumor tissue. The receptor source for this set is a woman in her 50s with non-small cell lung cancer.

This clonotype is deemed medium-sized (0.01 to 0.1%). The V gene is TRBV24-1, the J gene TRBJ2-1, with 12 nucleotides matching TRBD2. The germline V gene encodes CDR1 KGHDR and CDR2 SFDVKD. The V and J ends lost 5 bases and 2 bases, in that order; junction bases with no gene match: 6. The CDR3 length is 17 residues. For the CDR3, the DNA is TGTGCCACCAGTGTTTCCCCTAGCGGGAGGGCCTACAATGAGCAGTTCTTC. Its protein product is CATSVSPSGRAYNEQFF.

V gene TRBV5-1 combines with J gene TRBJ2-7, with 7 positions matching TRBD1. V lost 0 bases and J lost 0; bases outside the gene matches: 12. Germline-derived CDR1 and CDR2 are SGHRS and YFSETQ. This CDR3 comprises 18 residues. CDR3 residues: CASSLEPAGTANSYEQYF. The CDR3 DNA reads TGCGCCAGCAGCTTGGAGCCCGCAGGGACAGCCAACTCCTACGAGCAGTACTTC.

This clonotype qualifies as medium-sized. The chain uses TRBV7-2 and TRBJ1-2; no firm D call. V was clipped by 0 bases and J by 7 bases, with 12 bases between them. The CDR3 covers 14 residues. In germline, CDR1 is SGHTA, CDR2 FQGNSA. The CDR3 protein is CASSLAPGSSGYTF. For the CDR3, the DNA is TGTGCCAGCAGCTTAGCGCCGGGCAGCTCTGGCTACACCTTC.

V is TRBV19 and J is TRBJ1-5; 8 bases match TRBD1. The CDR3 is 15 residues long. The junction had 11 bases not matched to a gene; V was cut back by 7 bases and J by 6 bases. Germline values: CDR1 LNHDA, CDR2 SQIVND (reference sequence). The CDR3 region has the DNA TGTGCCAGTACCCTTCGGACAGGGACCTTTCAGCCCCAGCATTTT. Its protein is CASTLRTGTFQPQHF.

The chain carries TRBV28 and TRBJ2-7, with 12 bases aligning to TRBD2. Germline V gene lookup returns CDR1 MDHEN and CDR2 SYDVKM. The CDR3 contains 14 residues. Trimming took 6 bases from V and 5 from J; bases not matched to a gene: 5. CDR3 coding DNA: TGTGCCAGCAGCCGGACTAGCGGGATCAACGAGCAGTACTTC. This translates into CASSRTSGINEQYF.

The genes are TRBV7-3 and TRBJ1-2; D unclear. CDR1 is SGHTA and CDR2 is FQGTGA in the germline V gene. With 0 bases removed from V and 7 bases from J, the gap between germline ends came to 3 bases. This CDR3 is 11 amino acids long. The CDR3 DNA is TGTGCCAGCAGCTTAACGGTTGGCTACACCTTC. It specifies CASSLTVGYTF.

By share, this clonotype counts as medium-sized. The V call is TRBV24-1, the J call TRBJ2-5; 9 bases are shared with TRBD2. This CDR3 is 15 amino acids long. The germline V gene encodes CDR1 KGHDR and CDR2 SFDVKD. Trimming removed 2 bases from V and 5 bases from J; junction bases left unmatched: 5. CDR3 nucleotides: TGTGCCACCAGTGATTCCTGGACTAGCGTTGAGACCCAGTACTTC. Protein product: CATSDSWTSVETQYF.

This clonotype has just a few counts. A much larger clone is a single base away; this may be a read error. The conserved closing phenylalanine or tryptophan is absent in this CDR3, likely reflecting a read error. The chain employs TRBV29-1 and TRBJ1-3, with D unresolved. Germline CDR1 reads SQVTM; CDR2 reads ANQGSEA. Trimming removed 6 bases at V and 0 bases at J, with 9 bases between. CDR3 size: 13 residues. CDR3 DNA: TGCAGCGTGCGGGAGAGCTCTGGAAACACCATATATGTT. Translated, it gives CSVRESSGNTIYV.

This chain connects TRBV20-1 to TRBJ2-7; 9 bases are a match to TRBD2. The CDR3 runs 13 residues. CDR1 and CDR2 (germline): DFQATT, SNEGSKA (reference sequence). The trim removed 8 bases at V and 2 bases at J, leaving 7 bases unmatched. The CDR3 region has the DNA TGCAGTTCGACGAGCGGGGGGACCTACGAGCAGTACTTC. It yields the protein CSSTSGGTYEQYF.

CDR3 DNA: TGCGCCAGCAGGATTAGGAGTGGGACCGGGGAGCTGTTTTTT. The encoded protein is CASRIRSGTGELFF. The chain couples TRBV5-1 to TRBJ2-2; D is unresolved. The CDR3 contains 14 residues. V was cut by 5 bases and J by 5 bases, with 13 bases left in between. Looked up from germline, CDR1 is SGHRS and CDR2 is YFSETQ.

This rearrangement joins TRBV19 to TRBJ2-1, with 8 nucleotides matching TRBD2. This CDR3 region has 16 residues. CDR1 is LNHDA, CDR2 SQIVND, per germline (reference sequence). The V gene end was trimmed by 4 bases and the J gene end by 1 base; junction bases not matched to a gene: 6. The CDR3 DNA follows: TGTGCCAGTAGTAGATGGGCGGGAGGTTCCTACAATGAGCAGTTCTTC. It translates to CASSRWAGGSYNEQFF. Looking up the rest from reference TRBV19 and TRBJ2-1 gives the full variable domain: DGGITQSPKYLFRKEGQNVTLSCEQNLNHDAMYWYRQDPGQGLRLIYYSQIVNDFQKGDIAEGYSVSREKKESFPLTVTSAQKNPTAFYLCASSRWAGGSYNEQFFGPGTRLTVL.

Judged by abundance, this clonotype is medium-sized. The chain has TRBV3-1 and TRBJ1-6; D not certain. The V gene's germline CDR1 is LGHDT and CDR2 YNNKEL (reference sequence). The V gene lost 2 bases and the J gene lost 6 bases, with 5 bases spanning the gap. The length of the CDR3 is 13 residues. The CDR3 nucleotides read TGTGCCAGCAGCCAATTTGGTAATTCACCCCTCCACTTT. Translated, it gives CASSQFGNSPLHF.

J is TRBJ2-6 and V is TRBV11-2; D gene ambiguous. Trimming took 3 bases from V and 0 from J, leaving 6 bases between them. Germline V lookup: CDR1 SGHAT, CDR2 FQNNGV. The CDR3 sequence is 15 residues long. The CDR3 bases are TGTGCCAGCAGCTTCGGTTACTCTGGGGCCAACGTCCTGACTTTC. Amino acids: CASSFGYSGANVLTF.

This clonotype is large within its sample. The chain combines TRBV18 with TRBJ1-2; 9 bases match TRBD1. Per the germline V gene, CDR1 is KGHSH and CDR2 is LQKENI. The CDR3 is made up of 15 amino acids. Trimming at V came to 2 bases and at J to 1 base, leaving 2 bases not matched to a gene. The CDR3 DNA sequence: TGTGCCAGCTCACCAGGGGACAGGGATAACTATGGCTACACCTTC. Protein: CASSPGDRDNYGYTF.

In its sample, this clonotype is medium-sized. This chain's CDR3 is CASRNLGRTYEQYF. The CDR3 DNA reads as TGTGCCAGCAGAAACCTCGGGCGGACCTACGAGCAGTACTTC. The rearrangement uses TRBV12-3 or TRBV12-4 and TRBJ2-7; D remains unclear. Deletions cut 6 bases from V and 2 bases from J, with 14 bases between. This CDR3 spans 14 amino acids.

For this clonotype: A much larger clone is a single base away; this may be a read error. The CDR3 is CASSYSTHAWELFF. The CDR3 nucleotides are TGTGCCAGCAGTTACTCGACCCACGCCTGGGAGCTGTTTTTT. V and J are TRBV6-5 and TRBJ2-2, with D unclear. CDR1 and CDR2 (germline): MNHEY, SVGAGI. Trimming stripped 0 bases from V and 9 bases from J, with 11 bases between. This CDR3 has 14 residues.

This clonotype is judged medium-sized. For the CDR3, the DNA is TGCGCCAGCAGCCTGGGACTGATTAATGAAAAACTGTTTTTT. Residues: CASSLGLINEKLFF. This chain links TRBV5-1 with TRBJ1-4; D perhaps matches TRBD1 (5 bases). Germline CDR1 SGHRS, CDR2 YFSETQ. V dropped 4 bases and J dropped 4 bases, with 11 bases sitting between them. This CDR3 is built from 14 residues.

The chain employs TRBV2 and TRBJ2-7; no definite D call. This CDR3 contains 14 residues. In germline, CDR1 is SNHLY, CDR2 FYNNEI. V was trimmed by 5 bases and J by 3 bases, leaving 14 bases between them. The CDR3 coding sequence is TGTGCCAGCAGTAACTCCCCCTATCTCTACGAGCAGTACTTC. Protein: CASSNSPYLYEQYF.

This clonotype is deemed medium-sized. The rearrangement uses TRBV11-3 and TRBJ2-2; D not resolved. Germline V gene lookup returns CDR1 SGHNT and CDR2 YENEEA. This CDR3 comprises 14 residues. V was shortened by 5 bases and J by 2 bases, with 9 bases between the two germline ends. The CDR3 loop reads CASSGRGNTGELFF. DNA of the CDR3: TGTGCCAGCAGCGGCAGAGGAAACACCGGGGAGCTGTTTTTT.

This clonotype appeared a few times. The chain uses TRBV5-6 and TRBJ1-1; the D gene is possibly TRBD1 (5 bases). This CDR3 region has 14 residues. CDR1 is SGHDT and CDR2 is YYEEEE in the germline V gene. The V gene lost 7 bases and the J gene lost 1 base, with 14 bases spanning the gap. The CDR3 loop reads CASGRSDRNTEAFF. In nucleotides, the CDR3 is TGTGCCAGCGGCCGATCAGACAGGAACACTGAAGCTTTCTTT.

By proportion, this clonotype is medium-sized (0.01 to 0.1%). This chain's CDR3 is CASSEGNTEAFF. In DNA, the CDR3 is TGTGCCAGCAGTGAGGGGAACACTGAAGCTTTCTTT. V and J are TRBV2 and TRBJ1-1; unclear D gene. Germline lookup yields CDR1 SNHLY and CDR2 FYNNEI. V lost 3 bases and J lost 1, with 3 bases in between. The CDR3 consists of 12 residues.

A remark on this clonotype: At one boundary the junction diverges from the germline segment, which might be a read error. The rearrangement joins TRBV11-3 to TRBJ2-1; D not resolved. Germline CDR1 and CDR2: SGHNT and YENEEA. The CDR3 is made up of 16 amino acids. The CDR3 reads CASSLERYSSYNERFF. CDR3 nucleotides: TGTGCCAGCAGCTTAGAAAGGTACAGCTCCTACAATGAGCGGTTCTTC.